This T cell receptor (beta chain) stems from a study of T cell responses to AZD1222 COVID-19 vaccine. About the study: Some second doses came at about 4 weeks and others at about 12 weeks; these were pooled. The study, taken as a whole, reports: Possibly, clonal diversity was underestimated; donors were largely white British and included more females. Only a handful of AZD1222 recipients were seropositive at baseline.

This table comes from immunoSEQ multiplex PCR, and its TCRdb copy is limited to in-frame clones, with some not included. The data show about 170,000 clones, approximately 92% seen once. Trimming shortened V by 5 bases and J by 0 bases, and 14 bases separated the two germline ends. Per germline, CDR1 MNHEY and CDR2 SVGEGT. This CDR3 has 16 amino acids. This clone was picked up a small number of times. Its cognate antigen is unknown. Material: peripheral blood, obtained on day 0 of AZD1222 vaccination. The rearrangement links TRBV6-2 or TRBV6-3 to TRBJ2-1; the D is unclear. This sequence was found in an adult in good health. The CDR3 DNA is TGTGCCAGCAGTCCCCTCCGGGCTGCCTCCTACAATGAGCAGTTCTTC. It yields the protein CASSPLRAASYNEQFF.